The 30 T cell receptor beta chains reported below all come from one sample, sequenced in a study of blood T cells in healthy people across ages. A second 7 to 11 cycle PCR used barcoded and J-beta primers. TCRdb processed the 5' RACE reads anew with MiXCR; each CDR3 protein has one entry. The data contain more than 1.4 million distinct CDR3 sequences, roughly 45% of them seen just once; the ten biggest clones take up less than 8%. Sequencing was done on a sample of blood. The receptors shown here come from a woman between 18 and 29 years old in good health.

The genes are TRBV2 and TRBJ1-1; 9 bases are shared with TRBD1. V lost 9 bases and J lost 4; bases outside the gene matches: 3. Germline V gene lookup returns CDR1 SNHLY and CDR2 FYNNEI. This CDR3 is built from 12 residues. The CDR3 spells CARGTGLTEAFF. The CDR3 DNA sequence: TGTGCCAGAGGGACAGGGCTCACTGAAGCTTTCTTT.

This clonotype occurred a few times. The chain is built from TRBV12-1 and TRBJ2-5. TRBV12-1 constitutes a pseudogene. The CDR3 has 11 residues. This CDR3 reads CASSFGVPQYF. The CDR3 DNA sequence: TGTGCCAGCAGCTTTGGGGTGCCCCAGTACTTC.

In this sample, this clonotype turned up a few times. The chain links TRBV10-3 to TRBJ2-7; TRBD2 agrees at 9 bases. The germline V gene encodes CDR1 ENHRY and CDR2 SYGVKD. V shed 2 bases and J 6 bases; nucleotides not matched to a gene: 5. This CDR3 contains 14 residues. The CDR3 is CAISEPGLAAEQYF. The CDR3, as DNA: TGTGCCATCAGTGAGCCGGGACTAGCCGCCGAGCAGTACTTC.

The chain uses TRBV29-1 and TRBJ2-3; the D is unclear. Trimming stripped 4 bases from V and 0 bases from J, with 5 bases between. CDR1 is SQVTM and CDR2 is ANQGSEA in the germline V gene. The CDR3 consists of 12 residues. The CDR3 region has the DNA TGCAGCGTTGCTTCTAGCACAGATACGCAGTATTTT. Its translation is CSVASSTDTQYF.

This clonotype was seen a single time. The chain combines TRBV12-3 or TRBV12-4 with TRBJ2-7, with 10 bases that match TRBD1. Trimming cost V 7 bases and J 4 bases; bases outside gene matches: 7. The CDR3 totals 14 residues. CDR3 DNA sequence: TGTGCCAGCAACCGACAGGGGGCCGTATACGAGCAGTACTTC. This translates into CASNRQGAVYEQYF.

This chain joins TRBV20-1 and TRBJ1-2, with D possibly matching TRBD1 (5 bases). The V gene's germline CDR1 is DFQATT and CDR2 SNEGSKA (reference sequence). V lost 2 bases and J lost 4, with 11 bases in between. The CDR3 loop spans 13 amino acids. Here the CDR3 reads CSARRGTGYGYTF. The CDR3 DNA sequence: TGCAGTGCTAGAAGGGGTACGGGCTATGGCTACACCTTC.

The rearrangement joins TRBV27 to TRBJ2-5; 10 positions match TRBD1. This CDR3 contains 17 residues. V dropped 3 bases and J dropped 2; count of bases not matched to a gene: 9. Per the germline V gene, CDR1 is MNHEY and CDR2 is SMNVEV (reference sequence). CDR3 bases: TGTGCCAGCAGTTTGCGGATCGGACAGGGGGGGCAAGAGACCCAGTACTTC. Translating gives CASSLRIGQGGQETQYF.

J is TRBJ2-3 and V is TRBV6-5, with no clear D. V gave up 11 bases and J gave up 5 bases, with 23 bases separating them. CDR3 length: 15 residues. Looked up from germline, CDR1 is MNHEY and CDR2 is SVGAGI. In nucleotides, the CDR3 is TGTGCCTGCAAACCGTATTTTGGGGAAGGAGATACGCAGTATTTT. It codes for CACKPYFGEGDTQYF.

The chain couples TRBV27 to TRBJ1-1, with TRBD1 identical over 7 bases. The CDR3 extends over 13 amino acids. V shed 5 bases, J shed 5 bases, and the junction held 5 bases outside the gene matches. Germline V lookup: CDR1 MNHEY, CDR2 SMNVEV (reference sequence). The CDR3 DNA reads TGTGCCAGCAGTAAGGGGGCGAGGACTGAAGCTTTCTTT. This gives the protein CASSKGARTEAFF.

The CDR3 coding sequence is TGTGCCTGGAGGGCCCCTTCAAATACGCAGTATTTT. Translated, it gives CAWRAPSNTQYF. The chain links TRBV30 to TRBJ2-3; D is undetermined. V lost 3 bases, J lost 7 bases, and 11 bases lay in between. CDR1 is GTSNPN, CDR2 SVGIG, per germline (reference sequence). The CDR3 has 12 residues.

The V call is TRBV20-1, the J call TRBJ2-7; 11 bases map to TRBD2. Germline V gives CDR1 DFQATT, CDR2 SNEGSKA (reference sequence). The CDR3 is 17 amino acids. J lost 3 bases, V lost 0 bases, and 10 bases had no gene match. CDR3 protein: CSARDSGTSGQFYEQYF. The CDR3 coding sequence is TGCAGTGCTAGAGATTCTGGGACTAGCGGCCAATTCTACGAGCAGTACTTC.

This clonotype was detected only a few times. The gene calls are TRBV6-5 and TRBJ2-7, with a weak D call TRBD1 (7 bases). This CDR3 is 15 amino acids long. V lost 5 bases, J lost 4 bases, and 18 bases lay in between. Per the germline V gene, CDR1 is MNHEY and CDR2 is SVGAGI. CDR3 amino acids: CASSPQGGTGYEQYF. The DNA of the CDR3 is TGTGCCAGCAGTCCTCAGGGGGGAACAGGGTACGAGCAGTACTTC.

In regard to this clonotype: A read error may produce the germline difference seen at one junction end. The rearrangement uses TRBV14 and TRBJ1-5; no reliable D call. Germline V gene lookup returns CDR1 SGHDN and CDR2 FVKESK. This CDR3 is built from 13 residues. The CDR3: CAGSQASNQPQHF. The CDR3 DNA reads as TGTGCCGGCAGCCAAGCTAGCAATCAGCCCCAGCATTTT. The full variable domain, with the rest looked up from reference TRBV14 and TRBJ1-5, is EAGVTQFPSHSVIEKGQTVTLRCDPISGHDNLYWYRRVMGKEIKFLLHFVKESKQDESGMPNNRFLAERTGGTYSTLKVQPAELEDSGVYFCAGSQASNQPQHFGDGTRLSIL.

The V and J genes are TRBV20-1 and TRBJ2-1, with 8 nucleotides matching TRBD2. CDR1 DFQATT and CDR2 SNEGSKA come from the germline V gene (reference sequence). The junction had 11 bases not matched to a gene; V was cut back by 6 bases and J by 7 bases. CDR3 length equals 14 residues. CDR3 loop: CSAPASGGRNEQFF. CDR3 bases: TGCAGTGCCCCGGCCAGCGGGGGACGTAATGAGCAGTTCTTC.

A few counts support this clonotype. CDR3 region: CASSEGTSSIPAKNIQYF. CDR3 nucleotide sequence: TGTGCCAGCAGCGAAGGGACTAGTTCAATCCCAGCCAAAAACATTCAGTACTTC. The chain recombines TRBV9 with TRBJ2-4; 8 bases fit TRBD2. V shed 3 bases and J 0 bases; nucleotides not matched to a gene: 11. This CDR3 contains 18 residues. Per germline, CDR1 SGDLS and CDR2 YYNGEE.

The chain employs TRBV5-1 and TRBJ2-1; 8 positions match TRBD2. J lost 0 bases, V lost 0 bases, and 11 bases had no gene match. The CDR3 is 19 residues long. The germline gives CDR1 SGHRS, CDR2 YFSETQ. CDR3 protein: CASSLGAGGPSSSYNEQFF. The CDR3, as DNA: TGCGCCAGCAGCTTGGGGGCGGGGGGCCCGTCCAGCTCCTACAATGAGCAGTTCTTC.

The chain is built from TRBV5-1 and TRBJ1-2, with D unresolved. The germline V gene encodes CDR1 SGHRS and CDR2 YFSETQ. This CDR3 is 13 amino acids long. The V gene lost 2 bases and the J gene lost 5 bases, with 10 bases spanning the gap. The CDR3 is CASSLNRLYGYTF. DNA of the CDR3: TGCGCCAGCAGCTTAAACAGATTGTATGGCTACACCTTC.

This clonotype was seen more than once but under ten times. DNA for the CDR3: TGTGCCAGCAGTTCCGAAGAGTTAGCCGGGCAGTTCTTC. Translated, it gives CASSSEELAGQFF. This chain uses TRBV28 with TRBJ2-1, with no clear D. The ends were cut back, 4 bases at V and 12 bases at J, with 16 bases in the middle. The germline V gene has CDR1 MDHEN and CDR2 SYDVKM. The CDR3 has 13 amino acids. Supplemented by reference TRBV28 and TRBJ2-1, the full variable domain reads DVKVTQSSRYLVKRTGEKVFLECVQDMDHENMFWYRQDPGLGLRLIYFSYDVKMKEKGDIPEGYSVSREKKERFSLILESASTNQTSMYLCASSSEELAGQFFGPGTRLTVL.

The genes are TRBV4-2 and TRBJ2-1; weak D call: TRBD2 (5 bases). Trimming stripped 4 bases from V and 8 bases from J, with 12 bases between. Germline CDR1 LGHNA, CDR2 YNFKEQ. There are 13 residues in the CDR3. This CDR3 is CASSPSPLDEQFF. DNA for the CDR3: TGTGCCAGCAGCCCTAGCCCTCTAGATGAGCAGTTCTTC.

This clonotype was recorded a few times. The V and J genes are TRBV12-3 or TRBV12-4 and TRBJ2-7; D gene unclear. The J call may not be correct, given that the DNA end is closer to TRBJ2-5. The CDR3 runs 14 residues. The CDR3 protein is CASRQVGLKETQYF. The DNA of the CDR3 is TGTGCCAGCAGGCAGGTGGGCTTAAAAGAGACCCAGTACTTC.

The CDR3, as DNA: TGTGCCAGCAGCAGACGATATGCGGCGGGGAATCAGCCCCAGCATTTT. This sequence encodes CASSRRYAAGNQPQHF. The chain links TRBV7-2 to TRBJ1-5; D ambiguous. V was trimmed by 5 bases and J by 4 bases, leaving 18 bases between them. The V gene's germline CDR1 is SGHTA and CDR2 FQGNSA. There are 16 residues in the CDR3.

The rearrangement joins TRBV25-1 to TRBJ2-3; the match to TRBD2 covers 13 bases. This CDR3 is 17 amino acids long. The germline CDR1 and CDR2 sequences are MGHDK and SYGVNS. Trimming took 0 bases from V and 3 from J; bases not matched to a gene: 3. CDR3 protein: CASSEYGLAGETDTQYF. The DNA for the CDR3 is TGTGCCAGCAGTGAATATGGACTAGCGGGAGAGACAGATACGCAGTATTTT.

This clonotype has ten or more counts. The genes are TRBV3-1 and TRBJ2-7; D remains unclear. The ends were cut back, 4 bases at V and 5 bases at J, with 12 bases in the middle. This CDR3 region has 13 residues. Germline CDR1 reads LGHDT; CDR2 reads YNNKEL (reference sequence). CDR3 sequence (DNA): TGTGCCAGCAGCCTGCCGGCTGGCGACGAGCAGTACTTC. Translation gives CASSLPAGDEQYF.

The CDR3 reads CASSLASGRVVAGELFF. The CDR3 DNA sequence: TGTGCCAGCAGCTTGGCAAGCGGGAGAGTGGTCGCCGGGGAGCTGTTTTTT. This rearrangement joins TRBV5-5 to TRBJ2-2, with TRBD2 identical over 8 bases. CDR3 length: 17 amino acids. With 0 bases clipped from V and 6 bases from J, the junction kept 10 bases outside the gene matches. Germline-derived CDR1 and CDR2 are SGHKS and YYEKEE (reference sequence).

This clonotype was counted only a few times. The rearrangement joins TRBV29-1 to TRBJ2-5; D possibly uses TRBD1 or TRBD2 (5 bases each). The V gene's germline CDR1 is SQVTM and CDR2 ANQGSEA. The CDR3 is 15 amino acids. Trimming pared 7 bases from V and 0 bases from J, leaving 18 bases between. In DNA, the CDR3 is TGCAGCGCCTACAAGTGGCTGGGGGACCAAGAGACCCAGTACTTC. It encodes CSAYKWLGDQETQYF.

The chain has TRBV5-1 and TRBJ2-7, with 7 bases fitting TRBD2. V lost 2 bases to trimming and J lost 4 bases; unmatched junction nucleotides: 6. This CDR3 has 14 residues. CDR1 is SGHRS and CDR2 is YFSETQ in the germline V gene. The CDR3 region is CASSFGEAGYEQYF. The CDR3 DNA reads TGCGCCAGCAGCTTTGGGGAAGCGGGGTACGAGCAGTACTTC. Combining the CDR3 with reference TRBV5-1 and TRBJ2-7 gives the whole variable domain KAGVTQTPRYLIKTRGQQVTLSCSPISGHRSVSWYQQTPGQGLQFLFEYFSETQRNKGNFPGRFSGRQFSNSRSEMNVSTLELGDSALYLCASSFGEAGYEQYFGPGTRLTVT.

This clonotype turned up a few times. V and J are TRBV4-1 and TRBJ2-1; 8 positions agree with TRBD2. The CDR3 spans 17 residues. V gave up 0 bases and J gave up 4 bases; unmatched junction bases: 8. Germline V gene data show CDR1 as MGHRA and CDR2 as YSYEKL. The CDR3 nucleotides are TGCGCCAGCAGCCAAGATTCCCGGACTAGCAGTTACAATGAGCAGTTCTTC. This codes for CASSQDSRTSSYNEQFF.

This clonotype has more than one count but fewer than ten. This chain links TRBV29-1 with TRBJ2-3; the match to TRBD2 covers 11 bases. The ends lost 8 bases at V and 2 bases at J; junction bases unmatched: 21. The CDR3 spans 19 residues. Per the germline V gene, CDR1 is SQVTM and CDR2 is ANQGSEA. The CDR3 protein is CSIQGVAGGPSLPTDTQYF. The CDR3 DNA is TGCAGCATCCAGGGGGTAGCGGGAGGGCCCAGTCTTCCCACAGATACGCAGTATTTT.

This clonotype was recorded a few times. V usage is TRBV12-3 or TRBV12-4 and J usage is TRBJ2-1; possibly TRBD1 for D (7 bases). The CDR3 has 12 residues. Trimming took 7 bases from V and 7 from J, leaving 11 bases between them. CDR3 loop: CASTRGVNEQFF. As DNA, the CDR3 is TGTGCCAGCACCAGGGGGGTAAATGAGCAGTTCTTC.

This clonotype occurred a few times. This rearrangement joins TRBV5-5 to TRBJ2-5; D not resolved. With the DNA end fitting TRBJ2-7 better, the J assignment may be wrong. Germline V gives CDR1 SGHKS, CDR2 YYEKEE (reference sequence). This CDR3 contains 14 residues. The CDR3 DNA follows: TGTGCCAGCAGCCCTGGTCTCCCGAGCAACGAGCAGTACTTC. Protein sequence: CASSPGLPSNEQYF.